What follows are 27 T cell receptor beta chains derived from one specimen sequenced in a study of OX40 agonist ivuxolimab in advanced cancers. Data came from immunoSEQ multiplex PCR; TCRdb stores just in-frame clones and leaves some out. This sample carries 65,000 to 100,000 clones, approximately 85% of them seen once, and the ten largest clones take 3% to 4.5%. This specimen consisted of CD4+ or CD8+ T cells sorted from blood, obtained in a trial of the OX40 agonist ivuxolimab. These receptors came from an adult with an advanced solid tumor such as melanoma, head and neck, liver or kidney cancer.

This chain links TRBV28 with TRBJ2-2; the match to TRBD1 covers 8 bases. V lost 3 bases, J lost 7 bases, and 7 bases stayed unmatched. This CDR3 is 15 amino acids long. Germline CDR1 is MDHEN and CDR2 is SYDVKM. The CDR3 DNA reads TGTGCCAGCAGTTTTAGGGACAGGATATACGGGGAGCTGTTTTTT. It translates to CASSFRDRIYGELFF.

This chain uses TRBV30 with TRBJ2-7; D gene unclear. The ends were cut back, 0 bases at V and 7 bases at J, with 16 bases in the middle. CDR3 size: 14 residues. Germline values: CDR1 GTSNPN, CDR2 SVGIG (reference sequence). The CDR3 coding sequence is TGTGCCTGGAGTGTAACCGGACCCCTGGGGGAGCAGTACTTC. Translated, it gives CAWSVTGPLGEQYF.

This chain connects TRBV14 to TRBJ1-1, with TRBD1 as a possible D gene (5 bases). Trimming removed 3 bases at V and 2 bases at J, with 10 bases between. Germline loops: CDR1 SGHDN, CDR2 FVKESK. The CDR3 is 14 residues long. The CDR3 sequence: CASSHQGVNTEAFF. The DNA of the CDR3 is TGTGCCAGCAGCCATCAGGGCGTAAACACTGAAGCTTTCTTT.

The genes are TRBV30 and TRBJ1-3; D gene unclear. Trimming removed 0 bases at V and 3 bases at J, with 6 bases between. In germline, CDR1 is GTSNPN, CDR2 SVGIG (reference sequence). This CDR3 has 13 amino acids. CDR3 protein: CAWSVQNGNTIYF. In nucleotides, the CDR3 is TGTGCCTGGAGTGTACAGAATGGAAACACCATATATTTT.

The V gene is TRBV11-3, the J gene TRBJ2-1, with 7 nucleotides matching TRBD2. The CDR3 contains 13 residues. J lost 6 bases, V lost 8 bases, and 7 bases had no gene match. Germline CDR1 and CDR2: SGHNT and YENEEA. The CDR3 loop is CASGRETGNEQFF. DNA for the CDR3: TGTGCCAGCGGGCGGGAGACTGGCAATGAGCAGTTCTTC.

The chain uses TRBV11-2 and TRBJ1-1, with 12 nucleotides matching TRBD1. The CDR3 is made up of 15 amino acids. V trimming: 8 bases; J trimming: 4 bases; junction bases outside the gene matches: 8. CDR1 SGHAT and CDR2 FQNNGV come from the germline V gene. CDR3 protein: CASGGQGASGTEAFF. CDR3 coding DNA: TGTGCCAGCGGGGGACAGGGGGCAAGCGGCACTGAAGCTTTCTTT.

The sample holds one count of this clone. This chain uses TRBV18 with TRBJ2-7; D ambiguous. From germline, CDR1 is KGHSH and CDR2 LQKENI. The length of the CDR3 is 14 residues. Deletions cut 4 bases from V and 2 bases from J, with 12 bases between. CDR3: CASSLGQSPYEQYF. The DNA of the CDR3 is TGTGCCAGCTCACTAGGCCAATCTCCCTACGAGCAGTACTTC. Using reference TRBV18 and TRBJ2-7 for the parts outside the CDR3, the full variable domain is NAGVMQNPRHLVRRRGQEARLRCSPMKGHSHVYWYRQLPEEGLKFMVYLQKENIIDESGMPKERFSAEFPKEGPSILRIQQVVRGDSAAYFCASSLGQSPYEQYFGPGTRLTVT.

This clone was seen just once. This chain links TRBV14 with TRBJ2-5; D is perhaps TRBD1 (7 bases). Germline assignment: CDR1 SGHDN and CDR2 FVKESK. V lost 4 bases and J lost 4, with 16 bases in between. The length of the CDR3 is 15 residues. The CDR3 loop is CASSLRQGGRETQYF. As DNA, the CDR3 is TGTGCCAGCAGCCTCCGACAGGGAGGTCGAGAGACCCAGTACTTC.

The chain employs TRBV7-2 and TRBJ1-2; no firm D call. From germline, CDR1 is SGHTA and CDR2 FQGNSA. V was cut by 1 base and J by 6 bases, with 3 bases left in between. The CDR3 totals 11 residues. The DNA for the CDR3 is TGTGCCAGCAGCTTAGGGGATGGCTACACCTTC. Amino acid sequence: CASSLGDGYTF.

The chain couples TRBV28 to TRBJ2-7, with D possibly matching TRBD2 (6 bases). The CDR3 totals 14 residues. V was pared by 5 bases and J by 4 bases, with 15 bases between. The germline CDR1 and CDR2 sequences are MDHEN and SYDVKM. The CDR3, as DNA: TGTGCCAGCAGTCCTCCCGGAGGGCCATACGAGCAGTACTTC. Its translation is CASSPPGGPYEQYF.

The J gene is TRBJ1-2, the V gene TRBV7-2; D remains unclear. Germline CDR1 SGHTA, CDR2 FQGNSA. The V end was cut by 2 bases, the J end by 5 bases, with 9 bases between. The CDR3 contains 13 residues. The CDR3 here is CASSLKEGYGYTF. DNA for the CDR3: TGTGCCAGCAGCTTAAAGGAGGGATATGGCTACACCTTC.

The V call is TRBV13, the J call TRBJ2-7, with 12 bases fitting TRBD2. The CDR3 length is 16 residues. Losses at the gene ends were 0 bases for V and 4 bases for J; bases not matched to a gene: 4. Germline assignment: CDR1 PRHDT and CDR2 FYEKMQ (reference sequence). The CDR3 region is CASSLGGTSGPYEQYF. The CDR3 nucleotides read TGTGCCAGCAGCTTAGGAGGGACTAGCGGGCCTTACGAGCAGTACTTC.

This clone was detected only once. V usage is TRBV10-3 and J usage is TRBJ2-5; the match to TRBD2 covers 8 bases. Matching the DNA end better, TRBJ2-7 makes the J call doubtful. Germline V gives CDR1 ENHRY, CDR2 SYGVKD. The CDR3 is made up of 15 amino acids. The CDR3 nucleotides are TGTGCCATCAGTGACGAGCGGGAGACCACCTACGAGCAGTACTTC. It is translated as CAISDERETTYEQYF.

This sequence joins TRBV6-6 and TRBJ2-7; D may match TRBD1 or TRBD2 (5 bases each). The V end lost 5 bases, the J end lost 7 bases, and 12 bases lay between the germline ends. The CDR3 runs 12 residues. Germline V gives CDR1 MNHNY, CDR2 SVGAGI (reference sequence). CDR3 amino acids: CASSPTWGEQYF. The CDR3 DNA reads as TGTGCCAGCAGTCCCACCTGGGGGGAGCAGTACTTC.

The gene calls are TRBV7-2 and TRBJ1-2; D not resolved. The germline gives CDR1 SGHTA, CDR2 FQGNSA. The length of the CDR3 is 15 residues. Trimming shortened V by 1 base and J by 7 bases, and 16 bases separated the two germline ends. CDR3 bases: TGTGCCAGCAGCTTAGGGGGTGGCGCTTCAGGTGGCTACACCTTC. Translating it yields CASSLGGGASGGYTF.

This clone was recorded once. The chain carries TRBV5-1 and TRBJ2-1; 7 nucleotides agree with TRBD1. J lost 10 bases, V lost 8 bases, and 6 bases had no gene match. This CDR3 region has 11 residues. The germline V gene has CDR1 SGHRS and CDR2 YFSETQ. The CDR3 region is CASSQGTEQFF. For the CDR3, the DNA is TGCGCCAGTTCACAGGGGACGGAGCAGTTCTTC.

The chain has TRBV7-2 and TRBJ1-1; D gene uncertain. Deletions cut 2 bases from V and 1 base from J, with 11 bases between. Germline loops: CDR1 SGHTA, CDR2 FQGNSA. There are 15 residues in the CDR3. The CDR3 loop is CASSLWIGENTEAFF. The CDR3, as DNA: TGTGCCAGCAGCTTATGGATAGGAGAGAACACTGAAGCTTTCTTT.

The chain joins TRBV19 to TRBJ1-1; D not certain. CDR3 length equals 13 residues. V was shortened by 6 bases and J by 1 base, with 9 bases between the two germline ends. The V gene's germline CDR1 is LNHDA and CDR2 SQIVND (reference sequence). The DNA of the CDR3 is TGTGCCAGTAGATGGACGGCGAACACTGAAGCTTTCTTT. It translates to CASRWTANTEAFF.

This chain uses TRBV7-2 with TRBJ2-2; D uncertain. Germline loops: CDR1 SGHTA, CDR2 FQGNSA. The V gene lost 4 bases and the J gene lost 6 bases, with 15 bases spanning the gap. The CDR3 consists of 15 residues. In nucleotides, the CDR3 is TGTGCCAGCAGCTCTGCTCTGGCAGTGGCCGGGGAGCTGTTTTTT. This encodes CASSSALAVAGELFF.

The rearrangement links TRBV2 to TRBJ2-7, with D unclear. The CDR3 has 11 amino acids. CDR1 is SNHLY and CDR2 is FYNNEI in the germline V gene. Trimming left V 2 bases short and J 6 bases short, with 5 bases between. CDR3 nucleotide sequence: TGTGCCAGCAGTGAATGGAGCGAGCAGTACTTC. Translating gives CASSEWSEQYF.

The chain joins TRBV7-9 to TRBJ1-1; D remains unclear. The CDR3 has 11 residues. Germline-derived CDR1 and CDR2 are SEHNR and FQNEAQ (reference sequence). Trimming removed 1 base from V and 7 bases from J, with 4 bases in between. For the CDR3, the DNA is TGTGCCAGCAGCTTAGGGATTGAAGCTTTCTTT. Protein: CASSLGIEAFF.

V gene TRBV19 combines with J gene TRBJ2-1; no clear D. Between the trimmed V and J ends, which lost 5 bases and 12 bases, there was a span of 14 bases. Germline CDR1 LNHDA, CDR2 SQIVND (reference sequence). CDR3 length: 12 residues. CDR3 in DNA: TGTGCCAGTAGTGCCTACCCGAGGAGGCAGTTCTTC. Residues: CASSAYPRRQFF.

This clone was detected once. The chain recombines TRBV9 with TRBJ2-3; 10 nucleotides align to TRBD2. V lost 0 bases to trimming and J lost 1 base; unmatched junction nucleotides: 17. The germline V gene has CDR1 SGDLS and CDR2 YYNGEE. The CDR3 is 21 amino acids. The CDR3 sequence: CASSVGTALFGLAGGTDTQYF. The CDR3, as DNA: TGTGCCAGCAGCGTAGGAACCGCCCTTTTCGGGCTAGCGGGAGGCACAGATACGCAGTATTTT.

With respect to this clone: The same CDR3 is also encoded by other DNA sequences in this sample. CDR3 region: CASSTSRLAVTDTQYF. CDR3 bases: TGTGCCAGTAGTACCTCCCGACTAGCGGTCACAGATACGCAGTATTTT. This chain uses TRBV19 with TRBJ2-3; 9 nucleotides agree with TRBD2. CDR3 length: 16 amino acids. Germline CDR1 and CDR2: LNHDA and SQIVND (reference sequence). J was trimmed by 2 bases and V by 4 bases; bases with no gene match: 7.

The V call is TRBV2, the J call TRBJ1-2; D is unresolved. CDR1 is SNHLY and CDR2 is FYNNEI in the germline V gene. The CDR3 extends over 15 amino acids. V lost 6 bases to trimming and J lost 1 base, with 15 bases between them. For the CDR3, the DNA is TGTGCCAGCAGCTCACCTCCGACAAATAACTATGGCTACACCTTC. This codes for CASSSPPTNNYGYTF.

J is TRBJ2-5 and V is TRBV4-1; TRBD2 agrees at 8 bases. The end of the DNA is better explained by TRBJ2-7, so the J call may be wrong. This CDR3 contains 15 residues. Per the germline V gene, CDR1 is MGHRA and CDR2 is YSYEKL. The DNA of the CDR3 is TGCGCCAGCAGCCAAGGCGGGAGGTTAACCTACGAGCAGTACTTC. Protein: CASSQGGRLTYEQYF.

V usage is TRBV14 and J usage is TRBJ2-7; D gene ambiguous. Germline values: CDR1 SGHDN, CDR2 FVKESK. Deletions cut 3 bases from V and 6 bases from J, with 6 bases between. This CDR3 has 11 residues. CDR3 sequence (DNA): TGTGCCAGCAGCCATTATACCGAGCAGTACTTC. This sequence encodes CASSHYTEQYF.